Presented here are 9 T cell receptor beta chains from one specimen sequenced in a study of cytomegalovirus exposure and HLA in healthy donors. The primer mix had 60 Vbeta and 13 Jbeta primers. Here immunoSEQ multiplex PCR was the method, and the copy in TCRdb shows in-frame clones only, minus some. The sample consists of about 120,000 clones, less than 90% of them appearing once. The sequencing sample was made of PBMCs. The receptors stem from a man aged 18 to 29 in good health and CMV-seropositive.

The chain joins TRBV4-1 to TRBJ2-1; TRBD1 might be the D (6 bases). The CDR3 extends over 20 amino acids. The germline V and J ends were trimmed by 0 bases and 4 bases, with 25 bases remaining between them. From germline, CDR1 is MGHRA and CDR2 YSYEKL. The CDR3 spells CASSQDRLPPGTRRYNEQFF. The CDR3 nucleotides are TGCGCCAGCAGCCAAGATCGATTACCCCCCGGGACACGTAGGTACAATGAGCAGTTCTTC.

J is TRBJ2-3 and V is TRBV7-9; TRBD1 matches at 7 bases. The CDR3 loop spans 15 amino acids. J lost 4 bases, V lost 1 base, and 5 bases had no gene match. Germline values: CDR1 SEHNR, CDR2 FQNEAQ (reference sequence). CDR3 region: CASSLVDRASDTQYF. The CDR3 region has the DNA TGTGCCAGCAGCTTAGTTGACAGGGCCTCAGATACGCAGTATTTT. The entire variable domain, with the rest obtained from reference TRBV7-9 and TRBJ2-3, is as follows: DTGVSQNPRHKITKRGQNVTFRCDPISEHNRLYWYRQTLGQGPEFLTYFQNEAQLEKSRLLSDRFSAERPKGSFSTLEIQRTEQGDSAMYLCASSLVDRASDTQYFGPGTRLTVL.

The V call is TRBV7-8, the J call TRBJ2-6, with D perhaps TRBD2 (5 bases). Germline loops: CDR1 SGHVS, CDR2 FQNEAQ. CDR3 size: 15 residues. Trimming took 0 bases from V and 3 from J, leaving 6 bases between them. The DNA of the CDR3 is TGTGCCAGCAGCTTAGCGAGGGTTGGGGCCAACGTCCTGACTTTC. This gives the protein CASSLARVGANVLTF.

The CDR3 DNA reads as TGTGCCAGTCAGGGACAATACGGGGAGACCCAGTACTTC. Translated: CASQGQYGETQYF. The V gene is TRBV19, the J gene TRBJ2-5, with a weak D call TRBD1 (6 bases). Germline V gene lookup returns CDR1 LNHDA and CDR2 SQIVND (reference sequence). The CDR3 sequence is 13 residues long. V gave up 8 bases and J gave up 5 bases, with 15 bases separating them.

A few counts support this clone. The chain joins TRBV12-5 to TRBJ1-1, with D possibly being TRBD1 (5 bases). The germline CDR1 and CDR2 sequences are LGHNT and FRNRAP. The CDR3 is 12 amino acids. V lost 1 base to trimming and J lost 11 bases, with 11 bases between them. The CDR3 nucleotides read TGTGCTAGTGGTTTGGCGGACAATCTGGCTTTCTTT. Protein sequence: CASGLADNLAFF.

V gene TRBV27 combines with J gene TRBJ2-1, with a weak D call TRBD2 (6 bases). Trimming cost V 8 bases and J 4 bases, with 12 bases left between them. The CDR3 is 13 amino acids. Germline CDR1 and CDR2: MNHEY and SMNVEV (reference sequence). CDR3 bases: TGTGCCAGCCGGGGGACCCTATACAATGAGCAGTTCTTC. Protein: CASRGTLYNEQFF.

This chain joins TRBV29-1 and TRBJ2-3, with TRBD2 as a possible D gene (6 bases). The CDR3 contains 14 residues. With 7 bases removed from V and 1 base from J, the gap between germline ends came to 15 bases. From germline, CDR1 is SQVTM and CDR2 ANQGSEA. Here the CDR3 DNA reads TGCAGCGCTGTCCCGGGACTGGGCACAGATACGCAGTATTTT. Translation gives CSAVPGLGTDTQYF.

The chain recombines TRBV7-3 with TRBJ2-1, with 7 bases aligning to TRBD2. There are 14 residues in the CDR3. Germline CDR1 SGHTA, CDR2 FQGTGA. The J segment lost 1 base and the V segment lost 3 bases, leaving 0 bases of the junction unmatched. CDR3 loop: CASSFGGSYNEQFF. The CDR3 nucleotides are TGTGCCAGCAGCTTCGGGGGGTCCTACAATGAGCAGTTCTTC.

The chain links TRBV6-1 to TRBJ2-7, with 9 bases matching TRBD2. V was clipped by 0 bases and J by 9 bases; unmatched bases: 18. The V gene's germline CDR1 is MNHNS and CDR2 SASEGT. The CDR3 spans 18 residues. The CDR3 DNA sequence: TGTGCCAGCAGTGAAGCCCCAGGGGAGGCGGGGGGGCGAATTGTGCAGTACTTC. Translating gives CASSEAPGEAGGRIVQYF.